The 8 T cell receptor beta chains reported below all come from one sample, sequenced in a study of T cells after yellow fever vaccination. A single record per CDR3 protein comes from TCRdb applying MiXCR to the 5' RACE reads. Of 550,000 to 750,000 distinct CDR3 sequences listed, approximately 15% are singletons. Here the sequenced sample was PBMCs, taken on the day of the yellow fever booster vaccination. These receptors all come from a young man who received the YFV17D yellow fever vaccine.

This clonotype has only a few counts. The rearrangement uses TRBV24-1 and TRBJ2-1; the D gene is possibly TRBD1 (6 bases). The CDR3 length is 16 residues. With 5 bases removed from V and 5 bases from J, the gap between germline ends came to 18 bases. Germline V CDR1 and CDR2: KGHDR, SFDVKD. This CDR3 is CATSGWGTGNHNEQFF. The CDR3 coding sequence is TGTGCCACCAGTGGGTGGGGAACAGGGAACCACAATGAGCAGTTCTTC.

This clonotype turned up a few times. The chain uses TRBV23-1 and TRBJ2-3; 7 nucleotides align to TRBD1. TRBV23-1 is classed as an ORF, of uncertain function. CDR3 length: 18 amino acids. Losses at the gene ends were 0 bases for V and 4 bases for J; bases not matched to a gene: 13. The CDR3 loop reads CASSQSIFARGLPDTQYF. CDR3 sequence (DNA): TGCGCCAGCAGTCAATCGATATTCGCGAGGGGGCTGCCAGATACGCAGTATTTT.

J is TRBJ2-3 and V is TRBV7-2; 12 positions agree with TRBD2. This CDR3 is 16 amino acids long. V shed 2 bases, J shed 7 bases, and the junction held 7 bases outside the gene matches. The germline gives CDR1 SGHTA, CDR2 FQGNSA. Here the CDR3 reads CASSLSGTSGLYTQYF. The CDR3 DNA follows: TGTGCCAGCAGCTTATCAGGGACTAGCGGGCTGTATACGCAGTATTTT.

The chain carries TRBV5-4 and TRBJ1-2, with a weak D call TRBD1 (5 bases). CDR3 length: 13 amino acids. Germline V gene sequence: CDR1 SGHNT, CDR2 YYREEE (reference sequence). V was shortened by 2 bases and J by 7 bases, with 12 bases between the two germline ends. The CDR3, as DNA: TGTGCCAGCAGCTTAGATTCAGGGTTTGGCTACACCTTC. Translation gives CASSLDSGFGYTF.

This clonotype was counted a few times. The chain links TRBV29-1 to TRBJ1-1, with 8 bases matching TRBD1. V was pared by 6 bases and J by 3 bases, with 0 bases of the junction left unmatched. Germline V gene sequence: CDR1 SQVTM, CDR2 ANQGSEA. This CDR3 comprises 11 residues. Here the CDR3 reads CSVQGDTEAFF. CDR3 bases: TGCAGCGTACAGGGGGACACTGAAGCTTTCTTT.

The chain uses TRBV5-1 and TRBJ2-7; weak D call: TRBD2 (6 bases). V lost 4 bases and J 1 base, leaving 15 bases between the germline ends. The germline CDR1 and CDR2 sequences are SGHRS and YFSETQ. The CDR3 is 15 residues long. This CDR3 is CASSPGGALSYEQYF. The CDR3, as DNA: TGCGCCAGCAGCCCCGGCGGGGCCCTTTCCTACGAGCAGTACTTC.

This clonotype was picked up many times. The chain combines TRBV4-2 with TRBJ2-3; no clear D gene. CDR1 is LGHNA, CDR2 YNFKEQ, per germline. V lost 0 bases, J lost 6 bases, and 16 bases lay in between. CDR3 size: 16 residues. CDR3 sequence: CASSQDLRVKTDTQYF. The CDR3 DNA follows: TGTGCCAGCAGCCAAGACTTACGGGTTAAGACGGATACGCAGTATTTT.

This rearrangement joins TRBV4-3 to TRBJ2-7; D gene uncertain. The CDR3 sequence is 14 residues long. V was trimmed by 3 bases and J by 2 bases, leaving 11 bases between them. Germline values: CDR1 LGHNA, CDR2 YSLEER. The CDR3 nucleotides read TGCGCCAGCAGCCAGGAACAAGGCCCCTACGAGCAGTACTTC. It encodes CASSQEQGPYEQYF.